The 27 T cell receptor beta chains presented below share a single source sample, sequenced in a study of cytomegalovirus exposure and HLA in healthy donors. In the PCR, 60 Vbeta and 13 Jbeta primers were used. Assay: immunoSEQ multiplex PCR; the TCRdb copy retains only in-frame clones and omits some. The data show more than 85,000 clones, with around 77% seen just once and less than 10% held by the top ten. Sequenced: PBMCs. These receptor sequences come from a female donor in good health and CMV-seronegative.

The rearrangement links TRBV25-1 to TRBJ1-1; D is perhaps TRBD1 (5 bases). The CDR3 length is 13 residues. Germline loops: CDR1 MGHDK, CDR2 SYGVNS. Trimming shortened V by 4 bases and J by 5 bases, and 11 bases separated the two germline ends. CDR3 sequence reads: CASSGQGRTEAFF. The CDR3 nucleotides are TGTGCCAGCAGTGGGCAGGGAAGGACTGAAGCTTTCTTT.

The V call is TRBV6-4, the J call TRBJ1-2; 8 bases match TRBD1. V shed 7 bases, J shed 14 bases, and the junction held 12 bases outside the gene matches. The CDR3 length is 12 residues. Germline CDR1 is MRHNA and CDR2 is SNTAGT. As DNA, the CDR3 is TGTGCCAGCAAGAGACAGGGGCGGGCCAAAACCTTC. Translating it yields CASKRQGRAKTF.

The chain joins TRBV11-2 to TRBJ1-6, with TRBD1 identical over 10 bases. In germline, CDR1 is SGHAT, CDR2 FQNNGV. With 5 bases clipped from V and 0 bases from J, the junction kept 4 bases outside the gene matches. The CDR3 consists of 17 residues. The CDR3 loop reads CASSDRTGGSYNSPLHF. The CDR3, as DNA: TGTGCCAGCAGCGACCGGACAGGGGGCTCCTATAATTCACCCCTCCACTTT.

The chain carries TRBV5-1 and TRBJ2-5; 7 nucleotides align to TRBD1. J lost 5 bases, V lost 4 bases, and 5 bases had no gene match. Germline values: CDR1 SGHRS, CDR2 YFSETQ. The CDR3 totals 13 residues. The CDR3 loop reads CASSRTGEETQYF. CDR3 DNA sequence: TGCGCCAGCAGCCGGACAGGAGAGGAGACCCAGTACTTC.

The chain couples TRBV2 to TRBJ1-2; D possibly corresponds to TRBD1 (5 bases). Deletions cut 7 bases from V and 3 bases from J, with 9 bases between. This CDR3 spans 12 amino acids. CDR1 and CDR2 from the germline V gene are SNHLY and FYNNEI. The CDR3: CASKETDYGYTF. DNA of the CDR3: TGTGCCAGCAAGGAGACAGACTATGGCTACACCTTC.

The genes are TRBV4-2 and TRBJ1-2; TRBD1 agrees at 7 bases. Germline loops: CDR1 LGHNA, CDR2 YNFKEQ. This CDR3 comprises 17 residues. V lost 2 bases, J lost 0 bases, and 9 bases stayed unmatched. As DNA, the CDR3 is TGTGCCAGCAGCCAACCTATTACAGGGGAGACTAACTATGGCTACACCTTC. As protein: CASSQPITGETNYGYTF.

The V call is TRBV5-5, the J call TRBJ2-5; the match to TRBD1 covers 9 bases. Germline V gives CDR1 SGHKS, CDR2 YYEKEE (reference sequence). The CDR3 sequence is 13 residues long. The junction had 4 bases not matched to a gene; V was cut back by 5 bases and J by 5 bases. CDR3 in DNA: TGTGCCAGCAGTGGGACAGGGAGCGAGACCCAGTACTTC. It codes for CASSGTGSETQYF. The whole variable domain, remainder taken from reference TRBV5-5 and TRBJ2-5, is DAGVTQSPTHLIKTRGQQVTLRCSPISGHKSVSWYQQVLGQGPQFIFQYYEKEERGRGNFPDRFSARQFPNYSSELNVNALLLGDSALYLCASSGTGSETQYFGPGTRLLVL.

The rearrangement joins TRBV19 to TRBJ2-2; no clear D gene. The germline V gene has CDR1 LNHDA and CDR2 SQIVND (reference sequence). This CDR3 spans 13 amino acids. Trimming removed 5 bases at V and 2 bases at J, with 6 bases between. The CDR3 bases are TGTGCCAGTAGTCTAAGCAACACCGGGGAGCTGTTTTTT. As protein: CASSLSNTGELFF.

This chain connects TRBV21-1 to TRBJ2-1; TRBD2, the table's D call, was not compared with the DNA. TRBV21-1 is a pseudogene segment. CDR3 length: 16 amino acids. The CDR3 DNA reads as TGTGCCAGCAGCAAAGGGGGTTGCGGGGGGGCGGCTGAGCAGTTCTTC. Its protein is CASSKGGCGGAAEQFF.

Here the CDR3 reads CASSSSGRNPDTQYF. The CDR3 DNA reads as TGTGCCAGCAGCTCTAGCGGGAGGAATCCAGATACGCAGTATTTT. The chain is built from TRBV6-5 and TRBJ2-3; the match to TRBD2 covers 11 bases. The CDR3 runs to 15 residues. The trim removed 6 bases at V and 4 bases at J, leaving 6 bases unmatched. The germline V gene has CDR1 MNHEY and CDR2 SVGAGI.

The chain links TRBV7-3 to TRBJ2-7; TRBD1 matches 9 bases. V trimming: 5 bases; J trimming: 2 bases; junction bases outside the gene matches: 4. The germline V gene encodes CDR1 SGHTA and CDR2 FQGTGA. The CDR3 contains 14 residues. This CDR3 is CASSRDRDTYEQYF. Written as DNA, the CDR3 is TGTGCCAGCAGCCGGGACAGGGATACCTACGAGCAGTACTTC.

This sequence joins TRBV28 and TRBJ2-1; 11 bases match TRBD2. The CDR3 extends over 15 amino acids. V was clipped by 5 bases and J by 2 bases; unmatched bases: 2. The germline V gene has CDR1 MDHEN and CDR2 SYDVKM. DNA for the CDR3: TGTGCCAGCAGTCCTAGCGGGAGGCCCTACAATGAGCAGTTCTTC. Translation: CASSPSGRPYNEQFF.

The chain has TRBV7-6 and TRBJ1-2, with D hard to call. The CDR3 is 15 amino acids. Germline V CDR1 and CDR2: SGHVS, FNYEAQ. V was trimmed by 4 bases and J by 5 bases, leaving 17 bases between them. The CDR3 region is CASSSSETGTYGYTF. The CDR3 DNA is TGTGCCAGCAGCTCATCGGAGACGGGAACATATGGCTACACCTTC.

The chain employs TRBV7-8 and TRBJ2-7; tentative D call: TRBD1 (6 bases). CDR3 length: 15 residues. Germline assignment: CDR1 SGHVS and CDR2 FQNEAQ. V lost 5 bases and J lost 5, with 19 bases in between. For the CDR3, the DNA is TGTGCCAGCAGCCCTGGAGGCAGGGGCATCCACGAGCAGTACTTC. This sequence encodes CASSPGGRGIHEQYF.

The genes are TRBV27 and TRBJ2-7; D possibly corresponds to TRBD2 (6 bases). Trimming took 0 bases from V and 2 from J, leaving 8 bases between them. The V gene's germline CDR1 is MNHEY and CDR2 SMNVEV (reference sequence). CDR3 size: 14 residues. Written as DNA, the CDR3 is TGTGCCAGCAGTTTATCTAGCGGTCCCTACGAGCAGTACTTC. Amino acids: CASSLSSGPYEQYF.

V gene TRBV9 combines with J gene TRBJ2-3, with TRBD2 as a possible D gene (6 bases). The length of the CDR3 is 15 residues. Trimming removed 1 base at V and 2 bases at J, with 11 bases between. The V gene's germline CDR1 is SGDLS and CDR2 YYNGEE. CDR3 DNA sequence: TGTGCCAGCAGCGTACTCGGCGGGAACACAGATACGCAGTATTTT. This codes for CASSVLGGNTDTQYF.

The V gene is TRBV11-2, the J gene TRBJ1-2; D gene uncertain. CDR3 length: 12 amino acids. Trimming removed 3 bases from V and 4 bases from J, with 6 bases in between. CDR1 is SGHAT, CDR2 FQNNGV, per germline. This CDR3 is CASSFEGYGYTF. DNA of the CDR3: TGTGCCAGCAGCTTTGAGGGCTATGGCTACACCTTC.

Remarks on this clone: At one boundary the junction diverges from the germline segment, which might be a read error. The V and J genes are TRBV5-6 and TRBJ2-7; TRBD1 aligns across 10 bases. CDR3 size: 14 residues. CDR1 and CDR2 (germline): SGHDT, YYEEEE. CDR3 DNA sequence: TGTGCCAGCAGCTCCGGGACAGGGGCCTATGAGCAGTACTTC. It yields the protein CASSSGTGAYEQYF.

This clone was counted between two and nine times. The chain recombines TRBV7-3 with TRBJ2-1; 9 bases are shared with TRBD2. Germline values: CDR1 SGHTA, CDR2 FQGTGA. J was trimmed by 10 bases and V by 3 bases; bases with no gene match: 7. CDR3 length: 14 amino acids. The CDR3 DNA follows: TGTGCCAGCAGCTTCGGACTAGCGTTCGGGGAGCAGTTCTTC. This sequence encodes CASSFGLAFGEQFF.

This clone has a single count. J is TRBJ2-7 and V is TRBV25-1, with 8 nucleotides matching TRBD2. Germline CDR1 is MGHDK and CDR2 is SYGVNS. The CDR3 totals 14 residues. Trimming took 5 bases from V and 0 from J; bases not matched to a gene: 3. The CDR3 DNA follows: TGTGCCAGCAGTCTGGCGGGAGGCTCCTACGAGCAGTACTTC. Translating gives CASSLAGGSYEQYF.

The chain employs TRBV7-9 and TRBJ2-7, with a weak D call TRBD1 (6 bases). V gave up 7 bases and J gave up 8 bases, with 21 bases separating them. Per germline, CDR1 SEHNR and CDR2 FQNEAQ (reference sequence). The CDR3 extends over 14 amino acids. The CDR3 loop reads CASTPSGTTVQQYF. The CDR3, as DNA: TGTGCCAGCACCCCGTCCGGGACAACGGTACAGCAGTACTTC.

Only a few counts were recorded for this clone. V gene TRBV5-1 combines with J gene TRBJ2-7; 7 positions match TRBD2. V lost 1 base and J lost 5; bases outside the gene matches: 6. The CDR3 spans 14 residues. The germline V gene has CDR1 SGHRS and CDR2 YFSETQ. The CDR3 loop is CASSLSGTPDEQYF. The CDR3 bases are TGCGCCAGCAGCTTGAGCGGGACTCCAGACGAGCAGTACTTC.

The table lists this clone with a count of one. The chain uses TRBV27 and TRBJ1-6, with TRBD1 matching 9 bases. This CDR3 is 17 amino acids long. The ends lost 1 base at V and 6 bases at J; junction bases unmatched: 7. Germline V gives CDR1 MNHEY, CDR2 SMNVEV (reference sequence). DNA of the CDR3: TGTGCCAGCAGTTTATACCGGTGGACAGGGGTTAATTCACCCCTCCACTTT. Residues: CASSLYRWTGVNSPLHF.

The chain recombines TRBV9 with TRBJ2-5, with 8 bases matching TRBD2. The V segment lost 0 bases and the J segment 4 bases; nucleotides outside the gene matches: 8. Germline loops: CDR1 SGDLS, CDR2 YYNGEE. This CDR3 region has 16 residues. CDR3 nucleotide sequence: TGTGCCAGCAGCGTAGGGGCTAGCGGGCAGATAGAGACCCAGTACTTC. This encodes CASSVGASGQIETQYF.

The V call is TRBV30, the J call TRBJ1-1; D unresolved. Germline V gene sequence: CDR1 GTSNPN, CDR2 SVGIG (reference sequence). The CDR3 spans 14 residues. Trimming took 0 bases from V and 0 from J, leaving 8 bases between them. The CDR3 DNA sequence: TGTGCCTGGAGTGTACGAGTACTGAACACTGAAGCTTTCTTT. Protein: CAWSVRVLNTEAFF.

The chain recombines TRBV19 with TRBJ1-6; D remains ambiguous. Germline V gene lookup returns CDR1 LNHDA and CDR2 SQIVND (reference sequence). Trimming left V 3 bases short and J 1 base short, with 10 bases between. The CDR3 sequence is 16 residues long. CDR3 nucleotide sequence: TGTGCCAGTAGTATGGGTACGAGGTCCTATAATTCACCCCTCCACTTT. It encodes CASSMGTRSYNSPLHF.

The chain couples TRBV5-4 to TRBJ1-2; 8 bases are a match to TRBD1. This CDR3 contains 15 residues. Germline V gene sequence: CDR1 SGHNT, CDR2 YYREEE (reference sequence). V shed 0 bases, J shed 3 bases, and the junction held 4 bases outside the gene matches. DNA for the CDR3: TGTGCCAGCAGCTTGGGGACAGGGTGGGACTATGGCTACACCTTC. Its protein is CASSLGTGWDYGYTF.